This T cell receptor (beta chain) was sequenced for a study of T cells expressing NK-cell markers. Study background: Sequencing of TCR beta repertoires drew on sorted CD3+CD56+NKG2C+, CD3+CD56+NKG2C- and CD3+CD56-NKG2C+ T cells.

The CDR3 totals 14 residues. Reanalyzing the 5' RACE reads, TCRdb keeps one entry per CDR3 protein, without DNA. The sample spans 550,000 or so distinct CDR3 sequences; the ten largest clones claim roughly 3.4%. The clonotype originates from a young man in good health. The J gene is TRBJ1-6, the V gene TRBV12-3 or TRBV12-4; the TCRdb call, TRBD1, lacks DNA for checking. The sample was blood T cells: a sorted CD56 or NKG2C T cell subset, CD4+ or CD8+ T cells, or bulk PBMC T cells (not recorded which). The CDR3 here is CASNWDRVGSPLHF.